The 28 T cell receptor beta chains given below trace back to one sample, sequenced in a study of OX40 agonist ivuxolimab in advanced cancers. Clones were read by immunoSEQ multiplex PCR, and TCRdb kept only the in-frame ones, dropping some. The table includes 53,000 or so clones, roughly three quarters detected once. Sequences were derived from CD4+ or CD8+ T cells sorted from blood, sampled in a trial of the OX40 agonist ivuxolimab. Receptor source: an adult with an advanced solid tumor such as melanoma, head and neck, liver or kidney cancer.

The rearrangement links TRBV18 to TRBJ2-3, with 7 bases fitting TRBD1. There are 14 residues in the CDR3. Germline V gene lookup returns CDR1 KGHSH and CDR2 LQKENI. V shed 2 bases and J 5 bases; nucleotides not matched to a gene: 4. This CDR3 reads CASSPRGRGDTQYF. CDR3 coding DNA: TGTGCCAGCTCACCAAGGGGGCGCGGAGATACGCAGTATTTT.

V and J are TRBV25-1 and TRBJ2-7, with 8 nucleotides matching TRBD1. Germline assignment: CDR1 MGHDK and CDR2 SYGVNS. V lost 7 bases, J lost 2 bases, and 7 bases stayed unmatched. The CDR3 is 14 residues long. CDR3 nucleotides: TGTGCCAGCAACCCGGACAGGGCCCCCTACGAGCAGTACTTC. Its protein is CASNPDRAPYEQYF.

This chain connects TRBV28 to TRBJ2-5, with D possibly TRBD2 on 5 matching bases. With 2 bases removed from V and 0 bases from J, the gap between germline ends came to 13 bases. CDR1 and CDR2 from the germline V gene are MDHEN and SYDVKM. The CDR3 runs to 16 residues. CDR3 nucleotide sequence: TGTGCCAGCAGTTTAGGTCGCGGCGGGTACCAAGAGACCCAGTACTTC. This gives the protein CASSLGRGGYQETQYF.

The rearrangement joins TRBV4-2 to TRBJ1-1, with D maybe TRBD1 (5 bases). Per germline, CDR1 LGHNA and CDR2 YNFKEQ. With 5 bases removed from V and 0 bases from J, the gap between germline ends came to 13 bases. The CDR3 consists of 15 residues. In DNA form, the CDR3 reads TGTGCCAGCAGCTTGGTAGGACAAGTGAACACTGAAGCTTTCTTT. Protein: CASSLVGQVNTEAFF.

This chain links TRBV7-9 with TRBJ2-2; D gene unclear. V was cut by 6 bases and J by 4 bases, with 18 bases left in between. The CDR3 runs to 16 residues. CDR1 SEHNR and CDR2 FQNEAQ come from the germline V gene (reference sequence). The CDR3 protein is CASSRATVSSTGELFF. The CDR3 DNA reads TGTGCCAGCAGTCGAGCCACGGTCTCAAGCACCGGGGAGCTGTTTTTT.

The rearrangement joins TRBV7-2 to TRBJ2-2, with D unresolved. V dropped 4 bases and J dropped 2 bases, with 5 bases sitting between them. This CDR3 spans 13 amino acids. The germline V gene encodes CDR1 SGHTA and CDR2 FQGNSA. The DNA for the CDR3 is TGTGCCAGCAGCTCAGTAAACACCGGGGAGCTGTTTTTT. Protein product: CASSSVNTGELFF.

This clone was picked up a small number of times. The chain links TRBV18 to TRBJ1-5, with D maybe TRBD1 (5 bases). There are 16 residues in the CDR3. V was cut by 5 bases and J by 2 bases, with 16 bases left in between. CDR1 is KGHSH and CDR2 is LQKENI in the germline V gene. The CDR3 sequence is CASSSGGVVGNQPQHF. For the CDR3, the DNA is TGTGCCAGCTCATCGGGAGGGGTTGTGGGCAATCAGCCCCAGCATTTT. The entire variable domain, with the rest obtained from reference TRBV18 and TRBJ1-5, is as follows: NAGVMQNPRHLVRRRGQEARLRCSPMKGHSHVYWYRQLPEEGLKFMVYLQKENIIDESGMPKERFSAEFPKEGPSILRIQQVVRGDSAAYFCASSSGGVVGNQPQHFGDGTRLSIL.

This chain joins TRBV6-6 and TRBJ2-7; TRBD2 matches 7 bases. Trimming removed 1 base from V and 6 bases from J; junction bases left unmatched: 0. The CDR3 has 12 amino acids. Germline V CDR1 and CDR2: MNHNY, SVGAGI (reference sequence). DNA of the CDR3: TGTGCCAGCAGTTACTGGGAGGGCGAGCAGTACTTC. As protein: CASSYWEGEQYF.

V and J are TRBV5-5 and TRBJ2-1, with TRBD2 identical over 9 bases. V trimming: 3 bases; J trimming: 4 bases; junction bases outside the gene matches: 8. CDR3 length equals 16 residues. The V gene's germline CDR1 is SGHKS and CDR2 YYEKEE (reference sequence). The CDR3 bases are TGTGCCAGCAGCTCCGGGCGGCTAGCGGGGTACAATGAGCAGTTCTTC. Residues: CASSSGRLAGYNEQFF.

This rearrangement joins TRBV19 to TRBJ2-2; D is uncertain. The CDR3 has 15 amino acids. Trimming left V 6 bases short and J 0 bases short, with 11 bases between. Per germline, CDR1 LNHDA and CDR2 SQIVND (reference sequence). The CDR3 spells CASRQQTSNTGELFF. The DNA of the CDR3 is TGTGCCAGTAGGCAGCAAACTTCGAACACCGGGGAGCTGTTTTTT.

The chain carries TRBV7-2 and TRBJ2-5; D may be TRBD1 or TRBD2 (5 bases each). This CDR3 spans 14 amino acids. Germline CDR1 SGHTA, CDR2 FQGNSA. The ends were cut back, 5 bases at V and 2 bases at J, with 12 bases in the middle. The CDR3 loop is CASSRPGRQETQYF. As DNA, the CDR3 is TGTGCCAGCAGCCGCCCGGGGCGGCAAGAGACCCAGTACTTC.

This sequence joins TRBV19 and TRBJ1-2; D is possibly TRBD1 (6 bases). CDR3 length equals 18 residues. V lost 6 bases, J lost 5 bases, and 28 bases lay in between. Germline values: CDR1 LNHDA, CDR2 SQIVND (reference sequence). The CDR3 region is CASRQTGQAPGVAYGYTF. The CDR3 region has the DNA TGTGCCAGTAGACAGACAGGACAAGCCCCGGGGGTTGCTTATGGCTACACCTTC.

This chain uses TRBV19 with TRBJ1-6; D is uncertain. This CDR3 comprises 14 residues. The germline gives CDR1 LNHDA, CDR2 SQIVND (reference sequence). Trimming pared 7 bases from V and 0 bases from J, leaving 7 bases between. Here the CDR3 reads CASKQSSYNSPLHF. The DNA for the CDR3 is TGTGCCAGTAAGCAGAGCTCCTATAATTCACCCCTCCACTTT.

This rearrangement joins TRBV5-8 to TRBJ1-5; possible D gene TRBD1, 6 bases. Trimming cost V 4 bases and J 4 bases, with 27 bases left between them. CDR1 is SGHTS and CDR2 is YDEGEE in the germline V gene. CDR3 length equals 19 residues. CDR3 coding DNA: TGTGCCAGCAGCCCCAGACGCCTAGGGGGGGGTGGAATTAATCAGCCCCAGCATTTT. This sequence encodes CASSPRRLGGGGINQPQHF.

The V call is TRBV6-6, the J call TRBJ1-2; 7 bases match TRBD1. The CDR3 consists of 11 residues. Trimming took 6 bases from V and 7 from J; bases not matched to a gene: 2. The germline CDR1 and CDR2 sequences are MNHNY and SVGAGI (reference sequence). Written as DNA, the CDR3 is TGTGCCAGCAGAAACAGGGGTGGCTACACCTTC. Protein: CASRNRGGYTF.

Written as DNA, the CDR3 is TGCGCCAGCAGCCCGACCTTGTTGGGACTAACTATGGGCAGGGAGACCCAGTACTTC. The encoded protein is CASSPTLLGLTMGRETQYF. The V and J genes are TRBV5-1 and TRBJ2-5, with 7 nucleotides matching TRBD2. The CDR3 is 19 amino acids. Germline V CDR1 and CDR2: SGHRS, YFSETQ. With V trimmed by 4 bases and J by 5 bases, 23 bases remained unmatched.

This clone appeared a single time. This chain connects TRBV18 to TRBJ1-2; tentatively, D is TRBD1 (6 bases). The germline gives CDR1 KGHSH, CDR2 LQKENI. This CDR3 contains 14 residues. The germline V and J ends were trimmed by 3 bases and 3 bases, with 11 bases remaining between them. CDR3 protein: CASSPAGADYGYTF. The CDR3 DNA reads TGTGCCAGCTCACCCGCGGGGGCGGACTATGGCTACACCTTC.

The chain joins TRBV19 to TRBJ2-5; 7 nucleotides line up with TRBD1. The CDR3 has 15 amino acids. J gave up 5 bases and V 8 bases, and 14 bases lay outside the gene matches. The germline gives CDR1 LNHDA, CDR2 SQIVND (reference sequence). DNA for the CDR3: TGTGCCAGTCAGGGCGGACAGGCGATTACGGAGACCCAGTACTTC. Residues: CASQGGQAITETQYF.

The chain links TRBV15 to TRBJ1-4, with a tentative D call TRBD1 (5 bases). V was trimmed by 2 bases and J by 0 bases, leaving 10 bases between them. CDR3 size: 16 residues. Germline assignment: CDR1 LNHNV and CDR2 YYDKDF (reference sequence). CDR3 bases: TGTGCCACCAGCAGACTCCGACAGTCAACTAATGAAAAACTGTTTTTT. Encoded protein: CATSRLRQSTNEKLFF.

The rearrangement uses TRBV6-1 and TRBJ1-2; TRBD1 agrees at 9 bases. This CDR3 is built from 16 residues. With V trimmed by 4 bases and J by 4 bases, 10 bases remained unmatched. Germline V CDR1 and CDR2: MNHNS, SASEGT. CDR3 in DNA: TGTGCCAGCAGTGTTGCGGGACAGGGTCCCTCCTATGGCTACACCTTC. Translating it yields CASSVAGQGPSYGYTF.

This clone was seen only a few times. The CDR3 sequence: CASSYPRGQGDNEQFF. The DNA of the CDR3 is TGTGCCAGCAGTTACCCCCGGGGGCAGGGGGACAATGAGCAGTTCTTC. J is TRBJ2-1 and V is TRBV6-6; a possible D gene is TRBD1 (7 bases). V was pared by 2 bases and J by 5 bases, with 16 bases between. CDR1 and CDR2 from the germline V gene are MNHNY and SVGAGI (reference sequence). CDR3 length: 16 amino acids.

This rearrangement joins TRBV11-2 to TRBJ1-6; D remains unclear. V was pared by 1 base and J by 10 bases, with 8 bases between. CDR1 and CDR2 (germline): SGHAT, FQNNGV. This CDR3 region has 13 residues. The CDR3 region has the DNA TGTGCCAGCAGCTTAGGGTCGGAGTCACCCCTCCACTTT. It encodes CASSLGSESPLHF. The full variable domain, rest sourced from reference TRBV11-2 and TRBJ1-6, is EAGVAQSPRYKIIEKRQSVAFWCNPISGHATLYWYQQILGQGPKLLIQFQNNGVVDDSQLPKDRFSAERLKGVDSTLKIQPAKLEDSAVYLCASSLGSESPLHFGNGTRLTVT.

Comments on this clone: At one of its ends the junction is not consistent with the germline gene, which may arise from a read error. This chain links TRBV18 with TRBJ2-1; the D call may be TRBD1 or TRBD2 (7 bases each). The CDR3 is 14 residues long. In germline, CDR1 is KGHSH, CDR2 LQKENI. The chain's CDR3 is CASSPPTGSELAVF. The CDR3 nucleotides read TGTGCCAGCTCGCCACCGACAGGGTCTGAGCTAGCGGTCTTC.

There are a few counts of this clone. The rearrangement joins TRBV29-1 to TRBJ1-1, with unresolved D. V dropped 7 bases and J dropped 1 base, with 13 bases sitting between them. The CDR3 has 13 residues. CDR1 and CDR2 (germline): SQVTM, ANQGSEA. The CDR3 is CSAKPHENTEAFF. CDR3 coding DNA: TGCAGCGCCAAACCCCATGAGAACACTGAAGCTTTCTTT.

This clone was seen just once. This chain uses TRBV4-3 with TRBJ1-2; D possibly corresponds to TRBD1 (6 bases). The germline gives CDR1 LGHNA, CDR2 YSLEER. The CDR3 consists of 15 residues. The V end was cut by 1 base, the J end by 4 bases, with 13 bases between. The CDR3 loop reads CASSQAMTGPYGYTF. CDR3 DNA sequence: TGCGCCAGCAGCCAAGCCATGACAGGCCCCTATGGCTACACCTTC.

This rearrangement joins TRBV6-1 to TRBJ1-1; the D gene is possibly TRBD1 (5 bases). The V and J ends lost 3 bases and 5 bases respectively, with 13 bases between them. In germline, CDR1 is MNHNS, CDR2 SASEGT. The CDR3 length is 14 residues. The CDR3 coding sequence is TGTGCCAGCAGTGATCGTAGGGGCCAAACTGAAGCTTTCTTT. It is translated as CASSDRRGQTEAFF.

V and J are TRBV14 and TRBJ2-1, with 7 nucleotides matching TRBD1. This CDR3 has 12 residues. J lost 13 bases, V lost 5 bases, and 8 bases had no gene match. Germline CDR1 is SGHDN and CDR2 is FVKESK. CDR3 bases: TGTGCCAGCAGCGATCGACAGGGTCTTCAGTTCTTC. Protein product: CASSDRQGLQFF.

This clone appeared a single time. The chain uses TRBV11-2 and TRBJ1-2; D uncertain. V gave up 4 bases and J gave up 3 bases, with 15 bases separating them. Germline V lookup: CDR1 SGHAT, CDR2 FQNNGV. The CDR3 is made up of 15 amino acids. The CDR3 DNA is TGTGCCAGCAGCTCGTTCTCGGGTCGGGACTATGGCTACACCTTC. Protein product: CASSSFSGRDYGYTF.